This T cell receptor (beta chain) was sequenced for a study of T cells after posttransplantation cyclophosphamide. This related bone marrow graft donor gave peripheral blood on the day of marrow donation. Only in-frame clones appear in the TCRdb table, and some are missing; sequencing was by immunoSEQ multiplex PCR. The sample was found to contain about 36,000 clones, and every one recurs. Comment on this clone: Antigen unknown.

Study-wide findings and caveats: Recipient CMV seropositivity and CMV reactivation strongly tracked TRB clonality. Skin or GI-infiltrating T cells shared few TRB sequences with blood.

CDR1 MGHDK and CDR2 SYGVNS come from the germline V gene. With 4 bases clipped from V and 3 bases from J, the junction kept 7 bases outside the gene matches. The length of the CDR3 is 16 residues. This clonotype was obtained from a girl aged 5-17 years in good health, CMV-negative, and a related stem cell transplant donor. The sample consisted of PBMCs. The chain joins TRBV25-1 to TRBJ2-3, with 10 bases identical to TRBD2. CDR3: CASSAPSGGRTDTQYF. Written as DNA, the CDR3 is TGTGCCAGCAGTGCACCTAGCGGGGGCCGGACAGATACGCAGTATTTT.